Below are 18 T cell receptor beta chains sequenced from a single sample in a study of response to subunit inactivated influenza vaccine. MiXCR was run by TCRdb on the RT-PCR reads, yielding one entry per CDR3 protein. The repertoire has fewer than 800,000 distinct CDR3 sequences, around a sixth of them found once; the top ten carry around a tenth. Sequencing was performed on PBMCs from blood, taken about 13 days after vaccination. The receptor source for this set is a man between 50 and 59 years old who received an inactivated influenza vaccine.

This clonotype was recorded at least ten times. This chain joins TRBV12-3 or TRBV12-4 and TRBJ1-2; 7 nucleotides agree with TRBD1. J gave up 5 bases and V 5 bases, and 14 bases lay outside the gene matches. The CDR3 is made up of 16 amino acids. The chain's CDR3 is CASSPSGGTAPYGYTF. The CDR3, as DNA: TGTGCCAGCAGTCCATCCGGGGGGACAGCACCATATGGCTACACCTTC.

This clonotype came up a few times. This rearrangement joins TRBV6-2 or TRBV6-3 to TRBJ2-7; the D gene is possibly TRBD1 (6 bases). The CDR3 has 12 amino acids. Deletions cut 5 bases from V and 4 bases from J, with 9 bases between. The germline CDR1 and CDR2 sequences are MNHEY and SVGEGT. The CDR3 DNA reads TGTGCCAGCAGTAACACAGGGTACGAGCAGTACTTC. It yields the protein CASSNTGYEQYF.

The chain is built from TRBV20-1 and TRBJ2-7, with D possibly TRBD1 on 6 matching bases. The CDR3 has 14 amino acids. Trimming took off 6 bases at V and 4 bases at J, with 19 bases between the two ends. Per the germline V gene, CDR1 is DFQATT and CDR2 is SNEGSKA (reference sequence). The CDR3 region is CSATGAGAPYEQYF. The CDR3 nucleotides read TGCAGTGCCACTGGGGCAGGGGCTCCTTACGAGCAGTACTTC.

This clonotype was detected only a few times. The chain has TRBV12-3 or TRBV12-4 and TRBJ1-4; TRBD1 matches at 7 bases. The ends lost 5 bases at V and 3 bases at J; junction bases unmatched: 9. The CDR3 length is 16 residues. CDR3 sequence: CASSPGQRISNEKLFF. The CDR3 region has the DNA TGTGCCAGCAGTCCGGGACAGAGAATATCTAATGAAAAACTGTTTTTT.

This clonotype came up a few times. The J gene is TRBJ2-1, the V gene TRBV6-2 or TRBV6-3, with 9 bases lining up with TRBD1. Germline loops: CDR1 MNHEY, CDR2 SVGEGT. J was trimmed by 1 base and V by 10 bases; bases with no gene match: 11. This CDR3 has 16 amino acids. CDR3 region: CATTPGTGMSYNEQFF. As DNA, the CDR3 is TGTGCCACCACGCCCGGGACAGGGATGTCCTACAATGAGCAGTTCTTC.

This clonotype was found a few times. The gene calls are TRBV12-3 or TRBV12-4 and TRBJ2-1; 7 nucleotides agree with TRBD1. The CDR3 has 13 residues. With V trimmed by 6 bases and J by 4 bases, 3 bases remained unmatched. The CDR3 nucleotides are TGTGCCAGCAGAAAGGACAGGTACAATGAGCAGTTCTTC. This codes for CASRKDRYNEQFF.

The gene calls are TRBV6-1 and TRBJ1-6, with 7 bases fitting TRBD1. This CDR3 spans 16 amino acids. V dropped 6 bases and J dropped 9; count of bases not matched to a gene: 14. CDR1 MNHNS and CDR2 SASEGT come from the germline V gene. CDR3 DNA: TGTGCCAGCAGCCGCGCAGGACAGGTGGCCAGTTCACCCCTCCACTTT. Translation gives CASSRAGQVASSPLHF.

The chain recombines TRBV7-9 with TRBJ2-7, with 7 bases that match TRBD2. Germline CDR1 is SEHNR and CDR2 is FQNEAQ (reference sequence). J lost 5 bases, V lost 5 bases, and 12 bases had no gene match. CDR3 size: 15 residues. DNA for the CDR3: TGTGCCAGCAGCAGTCGAAAGACTAGCTACCACGAGCAGTACTTC. Amino acids: CASSSRKTSYHEQYF.

The rearrangement joins TRBV3-1 to TRBJ2-6, with D unclear. This CDR3 contains 16 residues. The germline gives CDR1 LGHDT, CDR2 YNNKEL (reference sequence). V lost 1 base and J 0 bases, leaving 7 bases between the germline ends. The CDR3 spells CASSQGPHSGANVLTF. The CDR3 nucleotides read TGTGCCAGCAGCCAAGGGCCCCACTCTGGGGCCAACGTCCTGACTTTC.

The V gene is TRBV7-3, the J gene TRBJ2-3; 8 nucleotides align to TRBD2. The germline V gene has CDR1 SGHTA and CDR2 FQGTGA. The J segment lost 3 bases and the V segment lost 6 bases, leaving 8 bases of the junction unmatched. There are 15 residues in the CDR3. DNA of the CDR3: TGTGCCAGCAGGGGCGCCGGACTAGCAACAGATACGCAGTATTTT. It codes for CASRGAGLATDTQYF.

This clonotype was counted between two and nine times. V usage is TRBV9 and J usage is TRBJ2-5; 10 nucleotides agree with TRBD1. Germline values: CDR1 SGDLS, CDR2 YYNGEE. This CDR3 region has 15 residues. With V trimmed by 7 bases and J by 1 base, 7 bases remained unmatched. The CDR3: CASSAGTGVQETQYF. Here the CDR3 DNA reads TGTGCCAGCTCCGCCGGGACAGGGGTCCAAGAGACCCAGTACTTC. The complete variable domain, with remaining parts taken from reference TRBV9 and TRBJ2-5, reads DSGVTQTPKHLITATGQRVTLRCSPRSGDLSVYWYQQSLDQGLQFLIQYYNGEERAKGNILERFSAQQFPDLHSELNLSSLELGDSALYFCASSAGTGVQETQYFGPGTRLLVL.

There are a few counts of this clonotype. The genes are TRBV6-5 and TRBJ2-2, with D maybe TRBD2 (6 bases). V was pared by 2 bases and J by 9 bases, with 19 bases between. Germline-derived CDR1 and CDR2 are MNHEY and SVGAGI. The CDR3 is 16 residues long. The CDR3 region is CASSYGDGTVRRELFF. In DNA form, the CDR3 reads TGTGCCAGCAGTTACGGCGACGGGACTGTTCGTCGGGAGCTGTTTTTT.

V usage is TRBV11-2 and J usage is TRBJ1-1; D may be TRBD1 (5 bases). The CDR3 totals 14 residues. V lost 5 bases to trimming and J lost 8 bases, with 18 bases between them. Germline-derived CDR1 and CDR2 are SGHAT and FQNNGV. CDR3 nucleotide sequence: TGTGCCAGCAGCCGAAAGAAGCCGGGGGACGAAGCTTTCTTT. It yields the protein CASSRKKPGDEAFF.

The chain uses TRBV7-2 and TRBJ2-1; 7 bases agree with TRBD2. Germline CDR1 and CDR2: SGHTA and FQGNSA. The CDR3 is 15 amino acids. Germline trimming cut 2 bases from V and 7 bases from J; bases unmatched to any gene: 8. CDR3 sequence: CASSLWAGAVNEQFF. DNA for the CDR3: TGTGCCAGCAGCTTATGGGCGGGAGCGGTGAATGAGCAGTTCTTC.

CDR3 loop: CASSQVDRGKTQYF. The DNA for the CDR3 is TGCGCCAGCAGCCAAGTGGACAGGGGGAAGACCCAGTACTTC. This rearrangement joins TRBV4-1 to TRBJ2-5; 10 positions agree with TRBD1. The CDR3 is 14 residues long. J lost 6 bases, V lost 1 base, and 2 bases had no gene match. Germline V lookup: CDR1 MGHRA, CDR2 YSYEKL.

This clonotype was detected only a few times. The V gene is TRBV10-3, the J gene TRBJ2-6, with D perhaps TRBD1 or TRBD2 (5 bases each). Germline V lookup: CDR1 ENHRY, CDR2 SYGVKD. The V gene lost 6 bases and the J gene lost 0 bases, with 12 bases spanning the gap. The CDR3 runs 16 residues. CDR3 bases: TGTGCCATCAGGGAGGACAAGCTCTCTGGGGCCAACGTCCTGACTTTC. It encodes CAIREDKLSGANVLTF.

The chain joins TRBV11-2 to TRBJ2-1; 12 nucleotides match TRBD1. The V and J ends lost 6 bases and 8 bases, in that order; junction bases with no gene match: 8. Germline V gene data show CDR1 as SGHAT and CDR2 as FQNNGV. The CDR3 is 15 residues long. The CDR3 DNA is TGTGCCAGCAGTCCCCCGGGACAGGGGGCCGATGAGCAGTTCTTC. It yields the protein CASSPPGQGADEQFF.

This chain joins TRBV4-1 and TRBJ2-1, with D possibly called TRBD1 or TRBD2 (5 bases each). This CDR3 is built from 13 residues. With 1 base removed from V and 8 bases from J, the gap between germline ends came to 9 bases. Germline values: CDR1 MGHRA, CDR2 YSYEKL. The CDR3 loop is CASSQGGWDEQFF. In nucleotides, the CDR3 is TGCGCCAGCAGCCAAGGGGGGTGGGATGAGCAGTTCTTC.